This T cell receptor (beta chain) originates from a study of blood T cell repertoires in COVID-19 (TCRdb year 2020). Broadly, across the study: Collaborator samples came from the United States, Italy and Spain and covered acute and convalescent phases of COVID-19. The dataset comprised deeply sampled blood TCRbeta repertoires from subjects exposed to, actively infected with, or recovered from COVID-19. The material from the prospective study consisted of cDNA or gDNA derived from T cells, B-cell-depleted T cells, or PBMCs. The samples were drawn from two sources: the first 160 participants of the ongoing ImmuneRACE study, and about 1,300 subjects contributed by 6 global collaborators. Where available, HLA class I and class II types were taken from metadata supplied by the sample provider and were not determined by assay-based typing. The repertoires were released in a freely available public database meant as a resource for research on the immune response to SARS-CoV-2. The sample metadata nearly always contained a de-identified subject ID, COVID-19 status, age in years and sex.

A remark on this clone: This receptor's antigen is unknown. Base qualities are not recorded, but no much larger clone differs from it by a single base.

Whole blood was collected in K2EDTA tubes by collaborating institutions according to the institutions' own protocols. Collaborator samples were shipped for TCRbeta analysis as frozen whole blood, isolated PBMCs, or DNA extracted from either sample type. TCRbeta CDR3 regions were amplified from genomic DNA by means of the immunoSEQ Assay, a bias-controlled multiplex PCR. The authors' analysis ran thus. The number of nucleated cells in each sample was estimated from the amplification of reference gene primers within the assay. To quantify the absolute abundance of each unique TCRbeta CDR3 rearrangement, sequence reads were collapsed and filtered. For each sample, productive Simpson clonality was calculated as the square root of Simpson's diversity index over productive rearrangements. This is the immuneACCESS table as TCRdb keeps it, with only in-frame sequences that have V and J called. A part of the clones is gone; compared with another copy, unresolved V genes explain less than half, and the rest is unexplained. D and trimming come from the DNA, and the V and J calls and clone size come from that table. A total of 150,000 to 170,000 clones appear in this sample, about 90% of them only once. 0.45% to 0.65% of the sample is held by the ten biggest clonotypes.

Summary of the overall study and its limitations: The amount of clinical and demographic metadata varied by source and participant and was provided uncurated.

The trim is 0 bases for V and 9 bases for J, with a gap of 24 bases between the germline ends. Measured from the cysteine to the phenylalanine, the CDR3 is 17 residues long. Of all the DNA, just the CDR3 is kept, 51 bases in frame from base 1. From the germline V gene, CDR1 is SGHRS and CDR2 is YFSETQ. The sample comprised peripheral blood. The rearrangement combines TRBV5-1 with TRBJ1-1; the best D guess is TRBD1, with 6 bases matching. The sequence derives from a man aged 50-60 years with acute or convalescent COVID-19. Here is the DNA: TGCGCCAGCAGCTTGGACAGGGTACCCCTAGCTGCCATCAAAGCTTTCTTT. This translates into CASSLDRVPLAAIKAFF.